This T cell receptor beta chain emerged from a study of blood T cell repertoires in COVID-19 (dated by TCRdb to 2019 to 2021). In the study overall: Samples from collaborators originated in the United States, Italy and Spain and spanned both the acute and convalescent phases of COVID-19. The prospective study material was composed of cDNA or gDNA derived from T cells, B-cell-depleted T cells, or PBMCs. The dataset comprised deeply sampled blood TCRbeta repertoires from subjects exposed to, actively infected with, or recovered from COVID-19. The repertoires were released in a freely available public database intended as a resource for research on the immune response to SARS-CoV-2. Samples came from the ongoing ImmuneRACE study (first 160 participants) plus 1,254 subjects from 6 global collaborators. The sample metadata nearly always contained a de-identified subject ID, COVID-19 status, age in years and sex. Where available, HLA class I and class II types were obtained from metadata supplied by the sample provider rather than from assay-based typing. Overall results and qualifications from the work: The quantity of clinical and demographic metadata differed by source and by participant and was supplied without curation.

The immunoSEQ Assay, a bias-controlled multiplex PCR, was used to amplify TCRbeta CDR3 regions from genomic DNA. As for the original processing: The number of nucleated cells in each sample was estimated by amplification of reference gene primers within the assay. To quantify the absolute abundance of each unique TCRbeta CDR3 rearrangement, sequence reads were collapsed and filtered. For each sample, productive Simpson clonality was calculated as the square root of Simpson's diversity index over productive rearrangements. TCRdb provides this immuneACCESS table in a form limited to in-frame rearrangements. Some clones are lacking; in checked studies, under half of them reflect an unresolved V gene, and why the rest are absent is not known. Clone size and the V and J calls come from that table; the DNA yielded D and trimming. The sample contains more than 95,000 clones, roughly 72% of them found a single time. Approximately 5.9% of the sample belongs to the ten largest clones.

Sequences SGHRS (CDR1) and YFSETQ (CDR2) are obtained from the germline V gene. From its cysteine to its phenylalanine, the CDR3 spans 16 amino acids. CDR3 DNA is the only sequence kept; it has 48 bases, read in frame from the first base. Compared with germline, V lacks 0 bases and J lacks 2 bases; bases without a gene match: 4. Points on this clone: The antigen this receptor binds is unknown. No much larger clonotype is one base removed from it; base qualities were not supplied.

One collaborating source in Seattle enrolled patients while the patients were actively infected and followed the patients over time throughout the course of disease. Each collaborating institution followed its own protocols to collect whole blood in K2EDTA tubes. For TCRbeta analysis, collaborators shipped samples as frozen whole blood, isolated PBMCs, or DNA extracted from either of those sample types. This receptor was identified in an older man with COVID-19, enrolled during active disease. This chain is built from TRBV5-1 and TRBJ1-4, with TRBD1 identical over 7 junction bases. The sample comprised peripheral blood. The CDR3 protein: CASSLVRGPTNEKLFF. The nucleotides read TGCGCCAGCAGCTTGGTTAGGGGGCCCACTAATGAAAAACTGTTTTTT.